Listed below are T cell receptor beta chains from one sample, sequenced in a study of tumor-infiltrating lymphocytes in localized non-small cell lung cancer. TCRdb keeps only in-frame clones here, not all; method: immunoSEQ multiplex PCR. This table holds about 21,000 clones, 70% to 80% found once. Sample: lung tumor tissue. The receptors here all came from a human donor with non-small cell lung cancer. The CDR3 runs from the conserved cysteine through the conserved F or W. Fields, in order: CDR3 protein, J gene, V gene.

cdr3_aa: CASSFVGAYNEQFF
j_call: TRBJ2-1
v_call: TRBV27

cdr3_aa: CASRASGTDTQYF
j_call: TRBJ2-3
v_call: TRBV6-1

cdr3_aa: CASSSRTATYGYTF
j_call: TRBJ1-2
v_call: TRBV28

cdr3_aa: CASSPQGHSGNTIYF
j_call: TRBJ1-3
v_call: TRBV9

cdr3_aa: CASSQRRQLGQPQHF
j_call: TRBJ1-5
v_call: TRBV7-8

cdr3_aa: CASSRPGPRGTEAFF
j_call: TRBJ1-1
v_call: TRBV7-9

cdr3_aa: CASSPRVRADGYTF
j_call: TRBJ1-2
v_call: TRBV11-2

cdr3_aa: CASSFQGGTGEQYF
j_call: TRBJ2-7
v_call: TRBV6-5

cdr3_aa: CSVEGTGHGQFF
j_call: TRBJ2-1
v_call: TRBV29-1

cdr3_aa: CATSSGDRGQETQYF
j_call: TRBJ2-5
v_call: TRBV15

cdr3_aa: CASSLMAGTTGELFF
j_call: TRBJ2-2
v_call: TRBV7-3

cdr3_aa: CSVEHTGGTEAFF
j_call: TRBJ1-1
v_call: TRBV29-1

cdr3_aa: CASSPAGVLYNEQFF
j_call: TRBJ2-1
v_call: TRBV18

cdr3_aa: CASSLESYNEQFF
j_call: TRBJ2-1
v_call: TRBV7-6

cdr3_aa: CASSASGRASGELFF
j_call: TRBJ2-2
v_call: TRBV10-1

cdr3_aa: CASSYLGTGIGELFF
j_call: TRBJ2-2
v_call: TRBV6-5